This T cell receptor (beta chain) was captured in a study of T cell responses to AZD1222 COVID-19 vaccine. About this clone itself: Its antigen remains unknown.

Only in-frame clones appear in the TCRdb table, and some are missing; sequencing was by immunoSEQ multiplex PCR. Seen here are 150,000 to 200,000 clones, about 91% observed once, and the top ten hold about 1.1%. Whole-study results and caveats: Baseline seropositivity occurred in only a handful of AZD1222 recipients. The repertoires were collected only after the peak T cell response. Spike-specific TCRs gained breadth and depth after people received two AZD1222 doses.

The CDR3 contains 15 residues. Germline-derived CDR1 and CDR2 are MNHEY and SVGEGT. Trimming removed 4 bases from V and 3 bases from J, with 15 bases in between. The TCR was taken from an adult who received the AZD1222 COVID-19 vaccine. This chain joins TRBV6-2 or TRBV6-3 and TRBJ1-1; the D is unclear. Sequences were derived from peripheral blood, sampled 28 days after the second AZD1222 dose. The CDR3 DNA sequence: TGTGCCAGCAGTTGGGTCGCATCTGGAGACACTGAAGCTTTCTTT. It specifies CASSWVASGDTEAFF.